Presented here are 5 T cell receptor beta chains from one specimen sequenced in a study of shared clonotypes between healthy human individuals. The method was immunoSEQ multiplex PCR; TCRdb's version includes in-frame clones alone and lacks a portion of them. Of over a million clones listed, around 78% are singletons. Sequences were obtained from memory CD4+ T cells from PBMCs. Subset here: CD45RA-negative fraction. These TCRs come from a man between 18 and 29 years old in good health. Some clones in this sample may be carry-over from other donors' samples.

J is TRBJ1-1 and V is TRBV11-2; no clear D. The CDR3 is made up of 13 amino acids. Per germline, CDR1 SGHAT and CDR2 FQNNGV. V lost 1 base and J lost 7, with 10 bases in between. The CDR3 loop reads CASSLAVGLEAFF. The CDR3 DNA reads TGTGCCAGCAGCTTAGCAGTTGGCCTTGAAGCTTTCTTT.

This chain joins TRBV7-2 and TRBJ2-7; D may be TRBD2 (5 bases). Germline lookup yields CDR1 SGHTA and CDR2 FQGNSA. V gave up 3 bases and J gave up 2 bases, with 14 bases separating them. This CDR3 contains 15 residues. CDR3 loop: CASSFRGTATYEQYF. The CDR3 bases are TGTGCCAGCAGCTTTCGGGGTACCGCAACCTACGAGCAGTACTTC.

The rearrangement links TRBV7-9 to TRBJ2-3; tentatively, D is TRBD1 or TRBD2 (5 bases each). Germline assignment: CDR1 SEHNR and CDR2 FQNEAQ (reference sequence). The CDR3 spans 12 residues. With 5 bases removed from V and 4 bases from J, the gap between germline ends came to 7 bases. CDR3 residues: CASSPGPDTQYF. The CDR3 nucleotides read TGTGCCAGCAGCCCGGGACCAGATACGCAGTATTTT.

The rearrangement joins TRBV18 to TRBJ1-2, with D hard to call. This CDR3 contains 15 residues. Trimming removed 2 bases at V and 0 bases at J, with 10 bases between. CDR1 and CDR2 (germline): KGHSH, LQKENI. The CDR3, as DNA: TGTGCCAGCTCACCAAGGGAGAAAACTAACTATGGCTACACCTTC. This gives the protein CASSPREKTNYGYTF.

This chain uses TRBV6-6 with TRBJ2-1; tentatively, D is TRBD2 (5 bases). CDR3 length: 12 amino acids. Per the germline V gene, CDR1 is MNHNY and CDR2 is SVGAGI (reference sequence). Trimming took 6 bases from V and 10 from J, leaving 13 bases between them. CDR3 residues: CASSGRELEQFF. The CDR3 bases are TGTGCCAGCAGCGGACGGGAATTGGAGCAGTTCTTC.